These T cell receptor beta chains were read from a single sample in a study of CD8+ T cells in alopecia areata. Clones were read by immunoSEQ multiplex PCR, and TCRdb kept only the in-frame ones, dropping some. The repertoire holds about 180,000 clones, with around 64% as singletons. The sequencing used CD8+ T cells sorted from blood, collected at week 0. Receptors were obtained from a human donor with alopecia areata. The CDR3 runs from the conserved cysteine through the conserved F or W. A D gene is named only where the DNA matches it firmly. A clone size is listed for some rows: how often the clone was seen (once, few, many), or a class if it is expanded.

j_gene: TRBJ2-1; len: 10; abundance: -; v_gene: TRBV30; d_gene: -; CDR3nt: TGTGCCTGGAGTGTCAATGAGCAGTTCTTC; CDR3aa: CAWSVNEQFF
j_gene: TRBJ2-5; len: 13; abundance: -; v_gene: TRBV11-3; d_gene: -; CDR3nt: TGTGCCAGCAGGGCCTGGGACCAAGAGACCCAGTACTTC; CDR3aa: CASRAWDQETQYF
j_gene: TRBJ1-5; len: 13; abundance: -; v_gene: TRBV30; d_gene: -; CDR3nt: TGTGCCTGGAACAAGGGGGGCAATCAGCCCCAGCATTTT; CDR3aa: CAWNKGGNQPQHF
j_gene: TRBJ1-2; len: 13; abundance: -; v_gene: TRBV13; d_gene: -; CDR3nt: TGTGCCAGCAGCTCCCCGGAAGGTGGTGGCTACACCTTC; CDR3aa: CASSSPEGGGYTF
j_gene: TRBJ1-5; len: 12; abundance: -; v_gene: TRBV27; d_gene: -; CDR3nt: TGTGCCAGCAGTTTTACTGAGCAGCCCCAGCATTTT; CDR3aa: CASSFTEQPQHF
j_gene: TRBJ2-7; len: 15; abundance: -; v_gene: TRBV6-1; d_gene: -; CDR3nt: TGTGCCAGCAGTTCCGACAGGATGGAGGACTACGAGCAGTACTTC; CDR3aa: CASSSDRMEDYEQYF
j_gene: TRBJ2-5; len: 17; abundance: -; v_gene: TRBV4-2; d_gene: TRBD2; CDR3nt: TGTGCCAGCAGCCGGCTCGACTTAGCGGGGGGGACTGAGACCCAGTACTTC; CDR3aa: CASSRLDLAGGTETQYF
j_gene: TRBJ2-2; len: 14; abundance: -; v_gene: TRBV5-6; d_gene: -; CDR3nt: TGTGCCAGCAGCCCGGGACTCAACACCGGGGAGCTGCTTTTT; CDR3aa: CASSPGLNTGELLF
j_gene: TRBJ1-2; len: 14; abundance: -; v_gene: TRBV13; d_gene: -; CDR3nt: TGTGCCAGCAGCTTAGGTCGGGGTTCGGATGGCTACACCTTC; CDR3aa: CASSLGRGSDGYTF
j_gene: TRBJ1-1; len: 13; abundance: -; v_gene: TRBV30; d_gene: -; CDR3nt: TGTGCCTGGAGTGTTAGGGTGGGGACTGAAGCTTTCTTT; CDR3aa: CAWSVRVGTEAFF
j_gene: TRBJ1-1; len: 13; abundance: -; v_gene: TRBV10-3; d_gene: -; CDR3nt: TGTGCCATCAGTGACCGGTGGAACACTGAAGCTTTCTTT; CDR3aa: CAISDRWNTEAFF
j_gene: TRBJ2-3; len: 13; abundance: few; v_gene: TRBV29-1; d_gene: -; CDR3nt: TGCAGCGTTGAAAAAGAAGACACAGATACGCAGTATTTT; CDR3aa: CSVEKEDTDTQYF
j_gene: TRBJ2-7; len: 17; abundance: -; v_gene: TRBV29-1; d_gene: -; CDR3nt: TGCAGCGTTGAAGGCAGGGGGAGGACTCCCCGCTCCTACGAGCAGTACTTC; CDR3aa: CSVEGRGRTPRSYEQYF
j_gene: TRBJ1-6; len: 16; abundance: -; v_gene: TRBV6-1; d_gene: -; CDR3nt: TGTGCCAGCAGTGCCTCGCAAGGGGCCGGTAATTCACCCCTCCACTTT; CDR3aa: CASSASQGAGNSPLHF
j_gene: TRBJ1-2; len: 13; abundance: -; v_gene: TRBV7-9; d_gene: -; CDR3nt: TGTGCCAGTCGGCCGAAATCTAACTATGGCTACACCTTC; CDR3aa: CASRPKSNYGYTF
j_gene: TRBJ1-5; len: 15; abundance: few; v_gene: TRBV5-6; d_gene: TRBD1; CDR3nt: TGTGCCAGCAGCTTCGGGACAGGGGACAGTCAGCCCCAGCATTTT; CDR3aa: CASSFGTGDSQPQHF
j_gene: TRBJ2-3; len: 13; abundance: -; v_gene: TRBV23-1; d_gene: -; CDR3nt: TGCGCCCCCCGGAGGAGCGGAACAGATACGCAGTATTTT; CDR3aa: CAPRRSGTDTQYF
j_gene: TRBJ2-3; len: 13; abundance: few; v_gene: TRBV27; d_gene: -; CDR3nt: TGTGCCAGTCGGGCAGTGATAACAGATACGCAGTATTTT; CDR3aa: CASRAVITDTQYF